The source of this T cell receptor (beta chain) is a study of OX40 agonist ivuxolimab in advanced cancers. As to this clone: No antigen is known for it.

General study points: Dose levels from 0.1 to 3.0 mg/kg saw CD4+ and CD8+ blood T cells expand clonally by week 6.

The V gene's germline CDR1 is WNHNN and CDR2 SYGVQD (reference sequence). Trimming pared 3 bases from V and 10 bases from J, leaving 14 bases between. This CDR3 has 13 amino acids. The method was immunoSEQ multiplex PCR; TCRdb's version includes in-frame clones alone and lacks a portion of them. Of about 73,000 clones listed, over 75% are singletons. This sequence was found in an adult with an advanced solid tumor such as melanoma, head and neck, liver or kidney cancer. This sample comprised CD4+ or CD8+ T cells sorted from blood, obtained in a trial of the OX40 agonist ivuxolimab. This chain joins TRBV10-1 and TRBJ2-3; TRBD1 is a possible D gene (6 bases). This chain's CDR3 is CASSDKQGRAQYF. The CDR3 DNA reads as TGCGCCAGCAGTGACAAACAGGGCAGGGCGCAGTATTTT.